A selection of T cell receptor beta chains follows, all from one sample in a study of monozygotic twins with inflammatory bowel disease. From its re-call of the 5' RACE reads, TCRdb lists each CDR3 protein once, without DNA. This sample's table reports a few hundred thousand distinct CDR3 sequences. The sequencing sample was made of blood. Every receptor here comes from a human donor with ulcerative colitis or Crohn's disease, or a healthy co-twin of an affected twin (not recorded which). Both conserved end residues are part of each CDR3.

V gene	J gene	CDR3 protein
TRBV6-2/TRBV6-3	TRBJ2-5	CASSPVTSGGPQETQYF
TRBV12-3/TRBV12-4	TRBJ2-3	CASTFGTGGFDTQYF
TRBV19	TRBJ1-1	CASSLGGRGRTEAFF
TRBV4-3	TRBJ2-1	CASSQIGQGPSYNEQFF
TRBV6-2/TRBV6-3	TRBJ2-5	CASSYHGTRGQETQYF
TRBV7-3	TRBJ2-1	CASSSQGQGIRNEQFF
TRBV20-1	TRBJ1-5	CSAPRGRGFSNQPQHF
TRBV27	TRBJ1-1	CASSLGQLITEAFF
TRBV20-1	TRBJ1-4	CSPRGGIGEKLFF
TRBV7-9	TRBJ2-7	CASSATRQGKHEQYF
TRBV7-9	TRBJ1-4	CASSLLGLDGKLFF
TRBV11-2	TRBJ2-2	CASSLGRSNTGELFF
TRBV2	TRBJ2-4	CASSEEGIQYF
TRBV6-5	TRBJ2-7	CASSLGGPGEQYF
TRBV7-9	TRBJ2-7	CASSPRNKASGSYEQYF
TRBV6-5	TRBJ2-7	CASSYGQGGEQYF
TRBV18	TRBJ1-1	CASSPPLTGNTEAFF
TRBV7-9	TRBJ1-4	CASSSYGTGFSEKLFF
TRBV20-1	TRBJ1-4	CSAQKPGLNEKLFF
TRBV7-2	TRBJ1-3	CASSLVVASGNTIYF